This TCR beta chain was captured in a study of T cells expressing NK-cell markers. Study-wide background: Seven sequenced donors out of eight were HCMV-seropositive, one seronegative. General study findings and limits: The CD3+CD56-NKG2C+ fraction of a handful of donors was likewise dominated by these clonotypes. The study found dominant NKG2C+ clonotypes at about 1.0-8% of CD8+ T cells in 5 or 6 donors.

This CDR3 spans 14 amino acids. Germline V gene lookup returns CDR1 KGHDR and CDR2 SFDVKD. As regards this clonotype: What it recognizes is unknown.

No DNA is given; TCRdb re-called the 5' RACE reads and lists each CDR3 protein once. The sample has about 460,000 distinct CDR3 sequences. Sequencing was performed on blood T cells: a sorted CD56 or NKG2C T cell subset, CD4+ or CD8+ T cells, or bulk PBMC T cells (not recorded which). The TCR was taken from a woman aged 50 to 60 in good health. V and J are TRBV24-1 and TRBJ1-5; TCRdb's assignment of TRBD1 cannot be checked, as there is no DNA. The CDR3 reads CATSPGTVNQPQHF.